Sequencing of this T cell receptor (beta chain) was carried out in a study of Ad26.COV2.S vaccination and SARS-CoV-2 variants. Produced via immunoSEQ multiplex PCR; TCRdb's table is partial and in-frame only. This table has around 450,000 clones, about nine tenths appearing once. Treatment noted: approximately 18 received Ad26.COV2.S at low or high dose, single or two shots; about 5 received placebo; per-sample allocation not given. Samples came from day 63 after the first vaccine or placebo injection. An Ad26 vector expressing Wuhan-strain SARS-CoV-2 spike constituted the vaccine. This CDR3 region has 14 residues. Germline assignment: CDR1 SGHNT and CDR2 YYREEE (reference sequence). Trimming pared 9 bases from V and 0 bases from J, leaving 15 bases between.

The receptor's source is a person between 18 and 65 years old who received the Ad26.COV2.S COVID-19 vaccine or a placebo. The V and J genes are TRBV5-4 and TRBJ2-5, with TRBD2 as a possible D gene (5 bases). The sequencing used peripheral blood, collected in a trial of Ad26.COV2.S vaccine versus placebo. This chain's CDR3 is CANARAPHQETQYF. CDR3 coding DNA: TGTGCCAACGCGAGGGCGCCCCACCAAGAGACCCAGTACTTC.